Described below is a single T cell receptor beta chain sequence and its context. Its antigen is still unknown. Trimming at V came to 4 bases and at J to 6 bases, leaving 6 bases not matched to a gene. This CDR3 has 15 amino acids. Germline V gives CDR1 LGHDT, CDR2 YNNKEL (reference sequence). The data stem from a study of T cell responses to AZD1222 COVID-19 vaccine. General study findings and limits: Baseline seropositives among AZD1222 recipients totaled only five to seven.

Second doses were pooled across both intervals (about 4 or about 12 weeks). Only in-frame clones appear in the TCRdb table, and some are missing; sequencing was by immunoSEQ multiplex PCR. The sample consists of 55,000 to 65,000 clones, 89% of them appearing once. The rearrangement links TRBV3-1 (or the pseudogene TRBV3-2) to TRBJ1-2, with 12 bases aligning to TRBD1. Source: peripheral blood, taken 28 days after the second AZD1222 dose. This TCR was sampled from an adult who received the AZD1222 COVID-19 vaccine. This chain's CDR3 is CASSRTGTGGNGYTF. The CDR3 nucleotides are TGTGCCAGCAGCCGGACCGGGACAGGGGGCAATGGCTACACCTTC.